This T cell receptor (beta chain) was found in a study of shared clonotypes between healthy human individuals. Comments on this clone: Its antigen is undetermined. Additional DNA sequences in this sample encode the identical CDR3.

Findings and caveats of the study: Sampling was confined to blood; repertoires within tissues likely differ.

Replicate PCRs for sorted subsets used 200 to 250 ng DNA; this equaled about 30,000 T cell genomes. Using immunoSEQ multiplex PCR, the repertoire was profiled, and TCRdb retains in-frame clones only, with some absent. The sample shows 550,000 to 800,000 clones, about 74% of them seen only once. This clonotype originated in a woman in her 30s in good health. The sequenced material came from memory CD4+ T cells sorted from blood. Stated subset: CD45RA-negative fraction.

Written as DNA, the CDR3 is TGCGCCAGCAGCTTGGACTCGGCTTCGTACAATGAGCAGTTCTTC. The encoded protein is CASSLDSASYNEQFF. The chain carries TRBV5-1 and TRBJ2-1; D uncertain. The length of the CDR3 is 15 residues. Trimming shortened V by 0 bases and J by 4 bases, and 11 bases separated the two germline ends. CDR1 is SGHRS and CDR2 is YFSETQ in the germline V gene.